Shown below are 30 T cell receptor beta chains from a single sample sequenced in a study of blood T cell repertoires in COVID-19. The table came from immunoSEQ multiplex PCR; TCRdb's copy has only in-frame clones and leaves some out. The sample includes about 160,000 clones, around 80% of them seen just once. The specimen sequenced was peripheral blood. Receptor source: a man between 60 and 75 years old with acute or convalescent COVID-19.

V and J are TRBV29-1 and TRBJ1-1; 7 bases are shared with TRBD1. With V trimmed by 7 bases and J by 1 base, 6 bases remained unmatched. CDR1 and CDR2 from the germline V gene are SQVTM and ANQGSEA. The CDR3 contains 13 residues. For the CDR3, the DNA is TGCAGCGCCTCCCGACAGGGGAACACTGAAGCTTTCTTT. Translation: CSASRQGNTEAFF.

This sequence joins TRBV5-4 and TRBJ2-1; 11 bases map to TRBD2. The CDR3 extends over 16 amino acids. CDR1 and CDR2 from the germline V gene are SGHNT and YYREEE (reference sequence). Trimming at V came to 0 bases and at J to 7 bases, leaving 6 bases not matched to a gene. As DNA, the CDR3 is TGTGCCAGCAGCTTGGGAGGGGCTAGCGGGGGGAATGAGCAGTTCTTC. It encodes CASSLGGASGGNEQFF.

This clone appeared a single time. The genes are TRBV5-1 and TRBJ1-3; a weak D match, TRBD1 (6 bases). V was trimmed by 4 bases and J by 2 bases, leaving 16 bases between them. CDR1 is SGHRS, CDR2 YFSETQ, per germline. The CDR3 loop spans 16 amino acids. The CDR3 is CASSGGHLGTGNTIYF. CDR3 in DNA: TGCGCCAGCAGCGGGGGACACCTAGGGACTGGAAACACCATATATTTT.

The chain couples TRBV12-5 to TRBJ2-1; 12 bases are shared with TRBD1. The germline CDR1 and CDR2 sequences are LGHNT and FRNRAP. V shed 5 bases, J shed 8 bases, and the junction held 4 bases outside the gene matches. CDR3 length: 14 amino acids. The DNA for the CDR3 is TGTGCTAGTGGTCCGGGACAGGGGGCGTATGAGCAGTTCTTC. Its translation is CASGPGQGAYEQFF.

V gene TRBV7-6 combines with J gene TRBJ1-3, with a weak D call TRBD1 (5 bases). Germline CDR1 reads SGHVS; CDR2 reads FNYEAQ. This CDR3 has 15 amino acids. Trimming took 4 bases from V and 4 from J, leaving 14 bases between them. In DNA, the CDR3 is TGTGCCAGCAGCTCTGCCGGGACTGAAGGAAACACCATATATTTT. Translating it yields CASSSAGTEGNTIYF.

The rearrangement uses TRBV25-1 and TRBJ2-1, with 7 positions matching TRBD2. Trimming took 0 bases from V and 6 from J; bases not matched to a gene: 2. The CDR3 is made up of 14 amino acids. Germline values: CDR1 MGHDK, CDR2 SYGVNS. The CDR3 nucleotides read TGTGCCAGCAGTGAATATGGCGGGAGCAATGAGCAGTTCTTC. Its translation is CASSEYGGSNEQFF. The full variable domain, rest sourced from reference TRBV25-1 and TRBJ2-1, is EADIYQTPRYLVIGTGKKITLECSQTMGHDKMYWYQQDPGMELHLIHYSYGVNSTEKGDLSSESTVSRIRTEHFPLTLESARPSHTSQYLCASSEYGGSNEQFFGPGTRLTVL.

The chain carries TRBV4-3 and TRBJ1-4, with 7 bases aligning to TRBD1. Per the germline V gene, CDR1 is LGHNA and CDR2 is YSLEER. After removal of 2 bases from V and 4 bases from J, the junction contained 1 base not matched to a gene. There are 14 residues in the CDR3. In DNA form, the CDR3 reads TGCGCCAGCAGCCAATACAGGGGTAATGAAAAACTGTTTTTT. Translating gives CASSQYRGNEKLFF.

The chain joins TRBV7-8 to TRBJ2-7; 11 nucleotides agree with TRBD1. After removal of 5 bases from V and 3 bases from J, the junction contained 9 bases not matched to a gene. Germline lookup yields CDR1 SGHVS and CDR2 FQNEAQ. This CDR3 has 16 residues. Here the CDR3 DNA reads TGTGCCAGCAGCCGAGCAGGGGGGACAGGGGGCTACGAGCAGTACTTC. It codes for CASSRAGGTGGYEQYF.

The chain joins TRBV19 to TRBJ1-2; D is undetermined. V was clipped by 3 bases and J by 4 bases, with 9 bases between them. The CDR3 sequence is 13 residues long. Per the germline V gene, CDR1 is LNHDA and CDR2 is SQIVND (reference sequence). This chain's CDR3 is CASSINRVYGYTF. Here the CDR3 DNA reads TGTGCCAGTAGTATCAACAGAGTCTATGGCTACACCTTC.

CDR3 in amino acids: CASSRTGAGELFF. Here the CDR3 DNA reads TGTGCCAGCAGTAGGACAGGTGCCGGGGAGCTGTTTTTT. J is TRBJ2-2 and V is TRBV27, with TRBD1 identical over 7 bases. There are 13 residues in the CDR3. V was clipped by 5 bases and J by 6 bases; unmatched bases: 3. Germline V CDR1 and CDR2: MNHEY, SMNVEV (reference sequence).

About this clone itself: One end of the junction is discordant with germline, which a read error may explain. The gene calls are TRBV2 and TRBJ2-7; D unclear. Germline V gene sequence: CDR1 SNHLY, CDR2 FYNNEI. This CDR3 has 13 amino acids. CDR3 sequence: CASSEEGRRSLNF. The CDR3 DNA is TGTGCCAGCAGTGAGGAAGGCAGAAGGAGTTTAAACTTC.

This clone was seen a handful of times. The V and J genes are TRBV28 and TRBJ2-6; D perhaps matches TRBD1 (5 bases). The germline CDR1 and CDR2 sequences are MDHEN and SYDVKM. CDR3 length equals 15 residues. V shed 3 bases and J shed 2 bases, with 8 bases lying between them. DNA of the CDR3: TGTGCCAGCAGTTTTATGACAGCTGGGGCCAACGTCCTGACTTTC. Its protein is CASSFMTAGANVLTF.

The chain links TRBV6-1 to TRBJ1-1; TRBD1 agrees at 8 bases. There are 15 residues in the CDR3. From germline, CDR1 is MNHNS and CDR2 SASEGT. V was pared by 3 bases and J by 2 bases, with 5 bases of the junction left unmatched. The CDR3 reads CASSDRTGPNTEAFF. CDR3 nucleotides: TGTGCCAGCAGTGATCGGACAGGGCCAAACACTGAAGCTTTCTTT.

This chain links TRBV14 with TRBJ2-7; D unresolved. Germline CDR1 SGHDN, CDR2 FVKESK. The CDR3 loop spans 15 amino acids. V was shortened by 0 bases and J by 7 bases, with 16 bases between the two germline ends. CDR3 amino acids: CASSQDGLGAREQYF. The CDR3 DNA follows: TGTGCCAGCAGCCAAGATGGCCTAGGTGCGCGGGAGCAGTACTTC.

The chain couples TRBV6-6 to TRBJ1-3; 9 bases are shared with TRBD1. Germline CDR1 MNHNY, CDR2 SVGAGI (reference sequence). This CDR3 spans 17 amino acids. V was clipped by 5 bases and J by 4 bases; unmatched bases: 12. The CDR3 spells CASSLKPGQGVGNTIYF. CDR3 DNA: TGTGCCAGCAGTCTCAAGCCGGGACAGGGTGTCGGAAACACCATATATTTT.

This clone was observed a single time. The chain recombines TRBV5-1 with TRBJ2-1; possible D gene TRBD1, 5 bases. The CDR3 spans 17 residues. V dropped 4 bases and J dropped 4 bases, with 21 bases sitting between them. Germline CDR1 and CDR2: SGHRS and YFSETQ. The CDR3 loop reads CASSQGFLVTTYNEQFF. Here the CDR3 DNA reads TGCGCCAGCAGCCAGGGCTTCCTGGTGACAACTTACAATGAGCAGTTCTTC. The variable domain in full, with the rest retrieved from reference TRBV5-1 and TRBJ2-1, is KAGVTQTPRYLIKTRGQQVTLSCSPISGHRSVSWYQQTPGQGLQFLFEYFSETQRNKGNFPGRFSGRQFSNSRSEMNVSTLELGDSALYLCASSQGFLVTTYNEQFFGPGTRLTVL.

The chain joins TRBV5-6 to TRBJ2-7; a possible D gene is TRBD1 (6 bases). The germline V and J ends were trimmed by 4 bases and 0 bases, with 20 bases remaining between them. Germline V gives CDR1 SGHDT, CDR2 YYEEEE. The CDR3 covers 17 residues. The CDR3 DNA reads TGTGCCAGCAGCATTGGGGGCCCAGGACTGTCCTCCTACGAGCAGTACTTC. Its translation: CASSIGGPGLSSYEQYF.

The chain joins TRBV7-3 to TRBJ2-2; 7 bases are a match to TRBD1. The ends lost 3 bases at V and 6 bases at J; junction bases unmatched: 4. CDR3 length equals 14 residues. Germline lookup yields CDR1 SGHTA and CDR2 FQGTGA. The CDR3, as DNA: TGTGCCAGCAGCTTGACAGGGTCCGCCGGGGAGCTGTTTTTT. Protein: CASSLTGSAGELFF.

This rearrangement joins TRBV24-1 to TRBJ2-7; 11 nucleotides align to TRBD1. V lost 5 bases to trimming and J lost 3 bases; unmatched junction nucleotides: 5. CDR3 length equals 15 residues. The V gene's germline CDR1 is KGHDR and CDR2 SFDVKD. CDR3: CATSGPGQGDYEQYF. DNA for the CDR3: TGTGCCACCAGTGGTCCGGGACAGGGGGACTACGAGCAGTACTTC.

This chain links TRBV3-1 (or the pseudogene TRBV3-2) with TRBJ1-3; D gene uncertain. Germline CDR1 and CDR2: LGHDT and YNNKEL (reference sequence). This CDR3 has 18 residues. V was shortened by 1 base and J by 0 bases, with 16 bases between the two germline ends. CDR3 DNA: TGTGCCAGCAGCCAAGTTCCATACCAGCCTAGCTCTGGAAACACCATATATTTT. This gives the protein CASSQVPYQPSSGNTIYF.

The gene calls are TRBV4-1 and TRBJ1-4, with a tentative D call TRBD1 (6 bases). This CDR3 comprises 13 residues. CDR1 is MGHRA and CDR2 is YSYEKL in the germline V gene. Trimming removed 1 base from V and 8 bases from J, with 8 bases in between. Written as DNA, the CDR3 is TGCGCCAGCAGCCAAGCAGGGGAAGAAAAACTGTTTTTT. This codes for CASSQAGEEKLFF.

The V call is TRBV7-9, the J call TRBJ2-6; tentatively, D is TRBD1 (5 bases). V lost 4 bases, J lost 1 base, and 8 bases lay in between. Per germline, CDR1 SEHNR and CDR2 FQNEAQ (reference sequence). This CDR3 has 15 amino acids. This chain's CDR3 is CASSSDSSGANVLTF. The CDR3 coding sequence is TGTGCCAGCAGCTCTGACAGTTCTGGGGCCAACGTCCTGACTTTC.

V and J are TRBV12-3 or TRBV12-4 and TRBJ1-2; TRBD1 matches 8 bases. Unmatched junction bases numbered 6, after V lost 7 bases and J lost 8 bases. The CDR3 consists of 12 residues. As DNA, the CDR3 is TGTGCCAGCACCTTCAGACAGGGGGGCTACACCTTC. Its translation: CASTFRQGGYTF.

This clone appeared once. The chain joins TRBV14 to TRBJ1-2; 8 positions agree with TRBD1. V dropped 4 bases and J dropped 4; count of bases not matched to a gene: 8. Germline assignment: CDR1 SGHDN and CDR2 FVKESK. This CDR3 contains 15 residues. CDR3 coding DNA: TGTGCCAGCAGCCCTAGGACAGGGCGGGCCTATGGCTACACCTTC. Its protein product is CASSPRTGRAYGYTF.

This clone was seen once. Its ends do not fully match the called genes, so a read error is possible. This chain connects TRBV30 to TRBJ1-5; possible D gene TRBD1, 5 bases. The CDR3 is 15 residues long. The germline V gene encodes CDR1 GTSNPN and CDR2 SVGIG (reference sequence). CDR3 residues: CAWSPGLPHNEPQHF. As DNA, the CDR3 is TGTGCCTGGTCCCCGGGACTTCCCCACAATGAGCCCCAGCATTTT.

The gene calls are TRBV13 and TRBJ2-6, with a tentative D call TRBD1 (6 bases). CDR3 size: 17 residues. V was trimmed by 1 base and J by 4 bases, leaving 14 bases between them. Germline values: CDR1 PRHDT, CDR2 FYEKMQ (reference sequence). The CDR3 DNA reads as TGTGCCAGCAGCTTAGCGACAGGAAGGGCAGGGGCCAACGTCCTGACTTTC. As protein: CASSLATGRAGANVLTF. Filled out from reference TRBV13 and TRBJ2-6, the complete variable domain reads AAGVIQSPRHLIKEKRETATLKCYPIPRHDTVYWYQQGPGQDPQFLISFYEKMQSDKGSIPDRFSAQQFSDYHSELNMSSLELGDSALYFCASSLATGRAGANVLTFGAGSRLTVL.

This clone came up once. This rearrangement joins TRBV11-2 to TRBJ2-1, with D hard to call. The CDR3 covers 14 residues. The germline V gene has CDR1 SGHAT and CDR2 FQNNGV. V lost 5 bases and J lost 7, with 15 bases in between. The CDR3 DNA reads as TGTGCCAGCAGCCCCCGCAGGCTCGGAAATGAGCAGTTCTTC. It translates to CASSPRRLGNEQFF.

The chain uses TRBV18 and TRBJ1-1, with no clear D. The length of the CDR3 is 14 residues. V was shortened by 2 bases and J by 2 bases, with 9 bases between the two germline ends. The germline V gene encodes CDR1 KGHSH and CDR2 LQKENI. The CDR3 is CASSPTELNTEAFF. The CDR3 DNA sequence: TGTGCCAGCTCACCAACGGAGCTCAACACTGAAGCTTTCTTT.

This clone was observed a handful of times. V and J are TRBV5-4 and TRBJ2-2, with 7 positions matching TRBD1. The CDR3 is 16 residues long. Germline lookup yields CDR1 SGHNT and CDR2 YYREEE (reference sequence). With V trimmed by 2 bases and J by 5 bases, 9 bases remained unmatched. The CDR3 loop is CASSLERGLSTGELFF. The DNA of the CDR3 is TGTGCCAGCAGCTTAGAAAGGGGGCTGAGTACCGGGGAGCTGTTTTTT. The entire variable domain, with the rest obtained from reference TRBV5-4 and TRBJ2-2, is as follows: ETGVTQSPTHLIKTRGQQVTLRCSSQSGHNTVSWYQQALGQGPQFIFQYYREEENGRGNFPPRFSGLQFPNYSSELNVNALELDDSALYLCASSLERGLSTGELFFGEGSRLTVL.

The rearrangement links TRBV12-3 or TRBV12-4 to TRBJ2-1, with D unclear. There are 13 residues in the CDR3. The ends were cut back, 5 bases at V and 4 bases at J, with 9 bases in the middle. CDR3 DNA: TGTGCCAGCAGTCCCGTCCTATACAATGAGCAGTTCTTC. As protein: CASSPVLYNEQFF.